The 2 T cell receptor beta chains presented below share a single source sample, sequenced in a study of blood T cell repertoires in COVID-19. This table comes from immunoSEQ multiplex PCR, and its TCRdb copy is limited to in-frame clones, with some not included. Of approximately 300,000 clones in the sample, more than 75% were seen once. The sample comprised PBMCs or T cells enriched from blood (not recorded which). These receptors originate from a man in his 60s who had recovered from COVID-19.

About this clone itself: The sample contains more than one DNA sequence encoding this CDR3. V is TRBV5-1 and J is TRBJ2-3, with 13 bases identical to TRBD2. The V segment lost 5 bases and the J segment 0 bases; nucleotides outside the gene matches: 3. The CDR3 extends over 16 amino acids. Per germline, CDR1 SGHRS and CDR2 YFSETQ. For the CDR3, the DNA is TGCGCCAGCAGGGAGGGACTAGCGGGGAGCACAGATACGCAGTATTTT. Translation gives CASREGLAGSTDTQYF.

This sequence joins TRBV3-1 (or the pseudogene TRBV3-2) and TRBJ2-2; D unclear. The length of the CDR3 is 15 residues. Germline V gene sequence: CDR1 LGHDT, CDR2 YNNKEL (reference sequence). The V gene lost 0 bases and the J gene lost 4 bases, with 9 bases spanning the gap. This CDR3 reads CASSQDRVSTGELFF. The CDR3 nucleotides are TGTGCCAGCAGCCAAGATCGAGTCTCCACCGGGGAGCTGTTTTTT.